A single sample gave rise to the 31 T cell receptor beta chains below, sequenced in a study of cytomegalovirus exposure and HLA in healthy donors. The PCR was carried out with 60 Vbeta primers and 13 Jbeta primers. Using immunoSEQ multiplex PCR, the repertoire was profiled, and TCRdb retains in-frame clones only, with some absent. The sample has approximately 70,000 clones, about two thirds seen once. The specimen sequenced was PBMCs. The receptors were gathered from a woman in her thirties or forties in good health and CMV-seropositive.

This clone was recorded a few times. The V and J genes are TRBV2 and TRBJ1-1; 12 bases align to TRBD1. The CDR3 is 14 amino acids. J gave up 4 bases and V 7 bases, and 4 bases lay outside the gene matches. The germline V gene has CDR1 SNHLY and CDR2 FYNNEI. The CDR3 spells CASTRDRGLTEAFF. CDR3 DNA: TGTGCCAGCACCAGGGACAGGGGGCTCACTGAAGCTTTCTTT.

This clone was found a few times. The chain combines TRBV9 with TRBJ2-5; 7 bases fit TRBD1. The CDR3 runs to 13 residues. The germline CDR1 and CDR2 sequences are SGDLS and YYNGEE. V gave up 3 bases and J gave up 3 bases; unmatched junction bases: 2. CDR3 in amino acids: CASSATGEETQYF. In DNA form, the CDR3 reads TGTGCCAGCAGCGCAACAGGGGAAGAGACCCAGTACTTC. The complete variable domain, with remaining parts taken from reference TRBV9 and TRBJ2-5, reads DSGVTQTPKHLITATGQRVTLRCSPRSGDLSVYWYQQSLDQGLQFLIQYYNGEERAKGNILERFSAQQFPDLHSELNLSSLELGDSALYFCASSATGEETQYFGPGTRLLVL.

The chain has TRBV5-1 and TRBJ2-3; a weak D match, TRBD2 (6 bases). Germline lookup yields CDR1 SGHRS and CDR2 YFSETQ. V lost 1 base, J lost 6 bases, and 12 bases lay in between. The CDR3 is 14 residues long. In DNA, the CDR3 is TGCGCCAGCAGCTTGAGGGCGGGGTCGGATACGCAGTATTTT. It is translated as CASSLRAGSDTQYF.

This rearrangement joins TRBV4-1 to TRBJ2-1; 10 nucleotides agree with TRBD1. The germline V gene has CDR1 MGHRA and CDR2 YSYEKL. The CDR3 extends over 16 amino acids. V lost 2 bases to trimming and J lost 4 bases; unmatched junction nucleotides: 5. The CDR3 region has the DNA TGCGCCAGCAGCCAACTCGGGACAGGGGTGTACAATGAGCAGTTCTTC. Its protein product is CASSQLGTGVYNEQFF.

The V call is TRBV10-1, the J call TRBJ2-3; 7 bases line up with TRBD2. V lost 2 bases and J lost 2; bases outside the gene matches: 4. The germline CDR1 and CDR2 sequences are WNHNN and SYGVQD (reference sequence). CDR3 length equals 15 residues. The CDR3 protein is CASSERGDYTDTQYF. The CDR3, as DNA: TGCGCCAGCAGTGAGCGGGGGGACTACACAGATACGCAGTATTTT.

This rearrangement joins TRBV7-2 to TRBJ2-1; 11 bases are a match to TRBD1. The CDR3 loop spans 16 amino acids. Germline V CDR1 and CDR2: SGHTA, FQGNSA. Unmatched junction bases numbered 7, after V lost 1 base and J lost 8 bases. CDR3 nucleotides: TGTGCCAGCAGCTTAGAGATCGGGACAGGGGGGTATGAGCAGTTCTTC. This sequence encodes CASSLEIGTGGYEQFF.

The chain recombines TRBV9 with TRBJ2-1; 8 bases are a match to TRBD2. This CDR3 has 14 residues. Germline CDR1 and CDR2: SGDLS and YYNGEE. V shed 4 bases, J shed 8 bases, and the junction held 8 bases outside the gene matches. CDR3 nucleotide sequence: TGTGCCAGCAGCCGGGGGGGTTCAAGCTATGAGCAGTTCTTC. Its translation is CASSRGGSSYEQFF.

The chain employs TRBV7-2 and TRBJ2-5; a possible D gene is TRBD2 (7 bases). Looked up from germline, CDR1 is SGHTA and CDR2 is FQGNSA. This CDR3 has 13 amino acids. V lost 6 bases and J 10 bases, leaving 18 bases between the germline ends. CDR3 nucleotide sequence: TGTGCCAGCAGTCCCCTCTCGGGGGGCGTCCAGTACTTC. Its protein product is CASSPLSGGVQYF.

This chain uses TRBV6-6 with TRBJ2-5, with a possible D match to TRBD2 (5 bases). The ends were cut back, 7 bases at V and 2 bases at J, with 11 bases in the middle. CDR1 MNHNY and CDR2 SVGAGI come from the germline V gene (reference sequence). The CDR3 has 13 residues. The chain's CDR3 is CASIPPGQETQYF. The CDR3 nucleotides read TGTGCCAGCATTCCCCCGGGGCAAGAGACCCAGTACTTC.

The rearrangement links TRBV5-1 to TRBJ2-7, with D perhaps TRBD2 (5 bases). CDR1 SGHRS and CDR2 YFSETQ come from the germline V gene. Trimming cost V 5 bases and J 2 bases, with 11 bases left between them. The CDR3 sequence is 13 residues long. The CDR3 coding sequence is TGCGCCAGCAGTTGGACTCAGGCCTACGAGCAGTACTTC. The encoded protein is CASSWTQAYEQYF.

This chain links TRBV10-2 with TRBJ2-7; tentative D call: TRBD1 (5 bases). The CDR3 has 11 amino acids. Germline loops: CDR1 WSHSY, CDR2 SAAADI. Between the trimmed V and J ends, which lost 6 bases and 3 bases, there was a span of 6 bases. The CDR3: CASRQDYEQYF. The CDR3 coding sequence is TGCGCCAGCAGACAGGACTACGAGCAGTACTTC.

The chain joins TRBV30 to TRBJ1-3; TRBD1 is a possible D gene (6 bases). Germline V gene data show CDR1 as GTSNPN and CDR2 as SVGIG (reference sequence). V lost 5 bases, J lost 2 bases, and 16 bases lay in between. This CDR3 is 15 amino acids long. The CDR3 bases are TGTGCCTGGGGTCTAGGGGGTTCGGCTGGAAACACCATATATTTT. It is translated as CAWGLGGSAGNTIYF. Full variable domain (remainder filled in from reference TRBV30 and TRBJ1-3): SQTIHQWPATLVQPVGSPLSLECTVEGTSNPNLYWYRQAAGRGLQLLFYSVGIGQISSEVPQNLSASRPQDRQFILSSKKLLLSDSGFYLCAWGLGGSAGNTIYFGEGSWLTVV.

This clone has just a few counts. The chain carries TRBV12-5 and TRBJ1-2; 8 bases line up with TRBD1. Unmatched junction bases numbered 7, after V lost 6 bases and J lost 4 bases. The CDR3 totals 14 residues. Germline-derived CDR1 and CDR2 are LGHNT and FRNRAP. The CDR3 reads CASGTGQASYGYTF. CDR3 nucleotide sequence: TGTGCTAGTGGGACGGGACAGGCCTCCTATGGCTACACCTTC.

There are a few counts of this clone. This sequence joins TRBV5-1 and TRBJ1-1, with TRBD1 identical over 7 bases. The ends lost 0 bases at V and 6 bases at J; junction bases unmatched: 5. This CDR3 spans 14 amino acids. CDR1 is SGHRS and CDR2 is YFSETQ in the germline V gene. CDR3 DNA sequence: TGCGCCAGCAGCTTGGGACAGGGTTTGGCTGAAGCTTTCTTT. Its translation is CASSLGQGLAEAFF. The whole variable domain, filled in from reference TRBV5-1 and TRBJ1-1, reads KAGVTQTPRYLIKTRGQQVTLSCSPISGHRSVSWYQQTPGQGLQFLFEYFSETQRNKGNFPGRFSGRQFSNSRSEMNVSTLELGDSALYLCASSLGQGLAEAFFGQGTRLTVV.

Note on this clone: One end of the junction is discordant with germline, which a read error may explain. The chain recombines TRBV4-1 with TRBJ1-4; 7 positions agree with TRBD1. Germline CDR1 MGHRA, CDR2 YSYEKL. This CDR3 comprises 14 residues. The CDR3 reads CASSKEGGGEKLFF. The DNA for the CDR3 is TGCGCCAGCAGCAAAGAAGGGGGCGGTGAAAAACTGTTTTTT.

The V and J genes are TRBV11-2 and TRBJ2-5; unclear D gene. The J call could be wrong; TRBJ2-7 is a better fit for the DNA end. CDR3 length: 12 residues. Germline CDR1 SGHAT, CDR2 FQNNGV. The CDR3 loop is CASSPERNEQYF. Written as DNA, the CDR3 is TGTGCCAGCAGCCCCGAGCGTAACGAGCAGTACTTC.

The genes are TRBV2 and TRBJ2-3; 9 nucleotides align to TRBD2. Germline-derived CDR1 and CDR2 are SNHLY and FYNNEI. The CDR3 sequence is 16 residues long. Trimming at V came to 3 bases and at J to 6 bases, leaving 10 bases not matched to a gene. CDR3 in amino acids: CASSDGSGGPRDTQYF. The CDR3 nucleotides are TGTGCCAGCAGTGACGGTAGCGGGGGCCCCAGGGATACGCAGTATTTT.

The V gene is TRBV9, the J gene TRBJ1-3; possibly TRBD1 for D (5 bases). Per the germline V gene, CDR1 is SGDLS and CDR2 is YYNGEE. V lost 3 bases to trimming and J lost 2 bases, with 12 bases between them. The CDR3 runs 15 residues. DNA for the CDR3: TGTGCCAGCAGCGCCTTCGAAGGGGCTGGAAACACCATATATTTT. Translating it yields CASSAFEGAGNTIYF.

The chain carries TRBV6-1 and TRBJ2-5, with no clear D. Gene TRBJ2-7 matches the end of the DNA better, so the J call may be wrong. The germline CDR1 and CDR2 sequences are MNHNS and SASEGT. The CDR3 has 11 residues. This CDR3 is CASSPAYEQYF. DNA for the CDR3: TGTGCCAGCAGTCCCGCCTACGAGCAGTACTTC.

The chain joins TRBV10-3 to TRBJ2-7; D remains ambiguous. Per the germline V gene, CDR1 is ENHRY and CDR2 is SYGVKD. V was cut by 2 bases and J by 9 bases, with 11 bases left in between. The CDR3 covers 12 residues. CDR3 coding DNA: TGTGCCATCAGTGAGAATTCTTCGGGGCAGTACTTC. Its protein product is CAISENSSGQYF.

The J gene is TRBJ2-2, the V gene TRBV6-4; the match to TRBD2 covers 11 bases. The CDR3 extends over 15 amino acids. The J segment lost 4 bases and the V segment lost 4 bases, leaving 2 bases of the junction unmatched. From germline, CDR1 is MRHNA and CDR2 SNTAGT. This CDR3 is CASSVLAGGTGELFF. CDR3 DNA: TGTGCCAGCAGTGTTCTAGCGGGGGGCACCGGGGAGCTGTTTTTT.

The chain is built from TRBV7-2 and TRBJ1-2, with 9 bases fitting TRBD1. Germline CDR1 SGHTA, CDR2 FQGNSA. CDR3 size: 16 residues. V was clipped by 4 bases and J by 5 bases; unmatched bases: 11. The CDR3 region has the DNA TGTGCCAGCAGCTCGCCGGGACAGGGCCGGTGGTATGGCTACACCTTC. It encodes CASSSPGQGRWYGYTF.

In its sample, this clone was seen a few times. The chain uses TRBV11-3 and TRBJ2-1; 11 bases fit TRBD2. CDR1 and CDR2 from the germline V gene are SGHNT and YENEEA. The CDR3 has 14 amino acids. V was clipped by 3 bases and J by 6 bases; unmatched bases: 1. Written as DNA, the CDR3 is TGTGCCAGCAGCTTTAGCGGGGGGGCCAATGAGCAGTTCTTC. Translation: CASSFSGGANEQFF.

This chain links TRBV27 with TRBJ1-6; maybe TRBD1 (6 bases). Trimming pared 4 bases from V and 1 base from J, leaving 11 bases between. The CDR3 is made up of 16 amino acids. Germline assignment: CDR1 MNHEY and CDR2 SMNVEV (reference sequence). CDR3 protein: CASSSRGRSYNSPLHF. The CDR3 DNA sequence: TGTGCCAGCAGTTCCAGGGGAAGATCCTATAATTCACCCCTCCACTTT.

The genes are TRBV4-2 and TRBJ1-4; 9 bases are shared with TRBD1. The J segment lost 5 bases and the V segment lost 1 base, leaving 2 bases of the junction unmatched. The CDR3 runs 15 residues. CDR1 and CDR2 from the germline V gene are LGHNA and YNFKEQ. CDR3: CASSQAGTGNEKLFF. CDR3 sequence (DNA): TGTGCCAGCAGCCAAGCCGGGACAGGGAATGAAAAACTGTTTTTT.

This chain joins TRBV15 and TRBJ2-2, with D perhaps matching TRBD2 (6 bases). From germline, CDR1 is LNHNV and CDR2 YYDKDF (reference sequence). V was trimmed by 4 bases and J by 5 bases, leaving 14 bases between them. The CDR3 has 15 residues. The CDR3 nucleotides read TGTGCCACCAGCATTGGGACTCTGAGAACCGGGGAGCTGTTTTTT. This gives the protein CATSIGTLRTGELFF.

The CDR3 DNA reads TGTGCCAGCAGTGAATCTGACAGCTCCTACGAGCAGTACTTC. Protein: CASSESDSSYEQYF. V gene TRBV6-1 combines with J gene TRBJ2-7, with a tentative D call TRBD1 (5 bases). The CDR3 consists of 14 residues. Germline V gene data show CDR1 as MNHNS and CDR2 as SASEGT. V dropped 2 bases and J dropped 0 bases, with 8 bases sitting between them.

This clone was seen more than once but under ten times. One end of the junction fails to match germline, which may point to a read error. The chain employs TRBV6-5 and TRBJ2-4; D gene unclear. The germline CDR1 and CDR2 sequences are MNHEY and SVGAGI. This CDR3 is 13 amino acids long. This chain's CDR3 is CATSPRSKNIQYF. CDR3 sequence (DNA): TGTGCCACCAGTCCTCGGTCCAAAAACATTCAGTACTTC.

This clone was seen a single time. The chain links TRBV4-1 to TRBJ2-2; TRBD1 is a possible D gene (6 bases). The CDR3 covers 16 residues. V was trimmed by 3 bases and J by 5 bases, leaving 16 bases between them. Germline assignment: CDR1 MGHRA and CDR2 YSYEKL. The CDR3 DNA sequence: TGCGCCAGCAGCCACTTACCGACAGGTGGGACCGGGGAGCTGTTTTTT. Its translation is CASSHLPTGGTGELFF.

This chain uses TRBV2 with TRBJ2-1, with 9 bases aligning to TRBD1. The CDR3 runs 14 residues. Unmatched junction bases numbered 4, after V lost 4 bases and J lost 6 bases. From germline, CDR1 is SNHLY and CDR2 FYNNEI. The CDR3 is CASSGTGAGNEQFF. The DNA of the CDR3 is TGTGCCAGCAGTGGGACAGGGGCCGGCAATGAGCAGTTCTTC.

This chain uses TRBV2 with TRBJ1-5, with TRBD1 matching 7 bases. V gave up 3 bases and J gave up 4 bases; unmatched junction bases: 6. CDR1 SNHLY and CDR2 FYNNEI come from the germline V gene. CDR3 size: 15 residues. CDR3 coding DNA: TGTGCCAGCAGTGATCCACGACAGGGAAATCAGCCCCAGCATTTT. Residues: CASSDPRQGNQPQHF.